This T cell receptor beta chain is from a study of control samples from healthy donors and cancer patients. The table came from immunoSEQ multiplex PCR; TCRdb's copy has only in-frame clones and leaves some out. Of roughly 120,000 clones in the sample, approximately 90% were seen once. Sample: blood. The clonotype was recovered from a man aged 35 to 55 in good health.

The chain's CDR3 is CASSQGEAISYGYTF. In DNA, the CDR3 is TGTGCCAGCAGCCAAGGGGAGGCAATAAGCTATGGCTACACCTTC. The chain employs TRBV3-1 (or the pseudogene TRBV3-2) and TRBJ1-2; D unclear. Germline CDR1 reads LGHDT; CDR2 reads YNNKEL (reference sequence). Trimming cost V 1 base and J 4 bases, with 13 bases left between them. The CDR3 totals 15 residues.